The clone carrying this T cell receptor (beta chain) was recorded at least ten times. The CDR3 is made up of 12 amino acids. Germline V lookup: CDR1 DFQATT, CDR2 SNEGSKA (reference sequence). V lost 0 bases and J lost 5, with 7 bases in between. TCRdb called the RT-PCR reads again in MiXCR, with one record for every CDR3 protein. The sample includes almost 700,000 distinct CDR3 sequences, 14% of them seen just once. Sequenced: memory CD4+ T cells from blood. The J gene is TRBJ2-5, the V gene TRBV20-1; D is uncertain. This receptor was identified in a female donor in good health, serving as a healthy control. The CDR3 loop is CSAREVRETQYF. DNA of the CDR3: TGCAGTGCTAGAGAAGTGCGTGAGACCCAGTACTTC.